These T cell receptor beta chains were read from a single sample in a study of patients and donors after allogeneic stem cell transplantation. Using its own MiXCR run on the RT-PCR reads, TCRdb lists one record per CDR3 protein. Of roughly 40,000 distinct CDR3 sequences in the sample, about 31% were seen once. The sample comprised blood, either unsorted or a sorted T cell fraction (not recorded which). The origin of the receptors is a human donor who was either an allogeneic HSCT recipient or a stem cell or donor lymphocyte infusion donor (not recorded which). It is not recorded whose cells these are; they may come from a transplant donor. Each CDR3 is given with its conserved first and last residue. A D gene is named only where the DNA matches it firmly. A row's size may be missing; if present it is once, few, many or a size class.

len | j_gene | d_gene | v_gene | abundance | CDR3aa | CDR3nt
14 | TRBJ1-1 | NA | TRBV5-1 | NA | CASSLGTANTEAFF | TGCGCCAGCAGCTTGGGGACGGCGAACACTGAAGCTTTCTTT
15 | TRBJ1-5 | NA | TRBV6-2/TRBV6-3 | NA | CASSFGEISNQPQHF | TGTGCCAGCAGTTTCGGGGAGATTAGCAATCAGCCCCAGCATTTT
14 | TRBJ2-2 | NA | TRBV20-1 | NA | CSARDGLVTGELFF | TGCAGTGCTAGAGATGGGTTGGTCACCGGGGAGCTGTTTTTT
16 | TRBJ1-5 | TRBD1 | TRBV7-2 | NA | CASSLMEQGANQPQHF | TGTGCCAGCAGCTTAATGGAACAGGGGGCGAATCAGCCCCAGCATTTT
13 | TRBJ2-1 | NA | TRBV20-1 | NA | CSAREVGRGEQFF | TGCAGTGCTAGAGAAGTCGGCCGCGGAGAGCAGTTCTTC
14 | TRBJ2-3 | NA | TRBV15 | NA | CATSRDPSTDTQYF | TGTGCCACCAGCAGAGATCCTAGCACAGATACGCAGTATTTT
16 | TRBJ2-1 | TRBD1 | TRBV28 | NA | CASTFSPGQVYNEQFF | TGTGCCAGCACCTTCTCCCCGGGACAGGTATACAATGAGCAGTTCTTC
18 | TRBJ1-6 | TRBD1 | TRBV27 | few | CASSSLTGGASYNSPLHF | TGTGCCAGCAGTTCACTCACAGGGGGCGCGTCCTATAATTCACCCCTCCACTTT
14 | TRBJ1-6 | NA | TRBV5-1 | many | CASSLGGTNSPLHF | TGCGCCAGCAGCTTGGGAGGGACGAATTCACCCCTCCACTTT
14 | TRBJ2-1 | TRBD2 | TRBV5-6 | NA | CASSLTGGSNEQFF | TGTGCCAGCAGCCTGACGGGGGGGTCCAATGAGCAGTTCTTC
14 | TRBJ1-2 | NA | TRBV29-1 | few | CSAAPFGDNYGYTF | TGCAGCGCCGCGCCGTTCGGTGATAACTATGGCTACACCTTC
15 | TRBJ2-3 | TRBD2 | TRBV2 | NA | CASSRSAGATDTQYF | TGTGCCAGCAGTCGATCAGCGGGAGCCACAGATACGCAGTATTTT
16 | TRBJ1-5 | TRBD1 | TRBV19 | NA | CASSMGGQGAHQPQHF | TGTGCCAGTAGTATGGGCGGACAGGGGGCCCATCAGCCCCAGCATTTT
12 | TRBJ2-7 | NA | TRBV6-5 | NA | CASSSAPYEQYF | TGTGCCAGCAGTTCAGCACCTTACGAGCAGTACTTC
18 | TRBJ2-1 | NA | TRBV14 | NA | CASSQGLGLRSSYNEQFF | TGTGCCAGCAGCCAAGGCTTGGGACTGAGAAGCTCCTACAATGAGCAGTTCTTC
14 | TRBJ2-5 | NA | TRBV9 | few | CASNPSPQQETQYF | TGTGCCAGCAACCCCTCGCCCCAGCAAGAGACCCAGTACTTC
14 | TRBJ1-4 | NA | TRBV28 | NA | CASSYLRGGEKLFF | TGTGCCAGCAGTTACCTACGGGGGGGTGAAAAACTGTTTTTT
14 | TRBJ1-5 | NA | TRBV20-1 | medium-sized | CSASGGSRNQPQHF | TGCAGTGCTAGCGGGGGATCTCGCAATCAGCCCCAGCATTTT
13 | TRBJ2-3 | NA | TRBV20-1 | NA | CSARDPFTDTQYF | TGCAGTGCTAGAGACCCCTTCACAGATACGCAGTATTTT
15 | TRBJ1-1 | TRBD1 | TRBV27 | NA | CASSLKGTGNTEAFF | TGTGCCAGCAGTTTAAAGGGGACAGGGAACACTGAAGCTTTCTTT
14 | TRBJ2-7 | NA | TRBV20-1 | NA | CSATPGLDSYEQYF | TGCAGTGCTACCCCGGGACTGGATTCCTACGAGCAGTACTTC
16 | TRBJ2-2 | NA | TRBV19 | few | CASSIVASPNTGELFF | TGTGCCAGTAGTATAGTAGCTAGCCCTAACACCGGGGAGCTGTTTTTT
13 | TRBJ1-2 | NA | TRBV7-9 | few | CASSLIRAYGYTF | TGTGCCAGCAGCTTGATCAGGGCCTATGGCTACACCTTC
15 | TRBJ2-7 | NA | TRBV6-5 | many | CASRQGTSSSYEQYF | TGTGCCAGCAGACAAGGGACCTCAAGCTCCTACGAGCAGTACTTC
10 | TRBJ2-7 | NA | TRBV29-1 | few | CSVSDTEQYF | TGCAGCGTCTCCGACACCGAGCAGTACTTC
19 | TRBJ2-2 | TRBD2 | TRBV6-2/TRBV6-3 | NA | CASSYSGVAGGPNTGELFF | TGTGCCAGCAGTTACTCAGGCGTCGCGGGAGGGCCGAACACCGGGGAGCTGTTTTTT
14 | TRBJ1-1 | NA | TRBV7-9 | few | CASSSQQGDTEAFF | TGTGCCAGCAGCTCCCAACAGGGAGACACTGAAGCTTTCTTT
13 | TRBJ2-7 | TRBD2 | TRBV29-1 | few | CSVLSGSSYEQYF | TGCAGCGTGCTTAGCGGGAGCTCCTACGAGCAGTACTTC